This is a list of T cell receptor beta chains from one sample in a study of a mutant IDH1 vaccine in newly diagnosed glioma. Their antigens are not known. This table comes from immunoSEQ multiplex PCR, and its TCRdb copy is limited to in-frame clones, with some not included. The sample shows 31,000 or so clones, roughly 80% of them seen only once. The source was PBMCs, collected from a glioma patient whose treatment included an IDH1 peptide vaccine. The receptors originated from a young man with glioma. The CDR3 runs from the conserved cysteine through the conserved F or W. Clone size is not always given. Where it is, it says once, few, many or a class for expanded clones.

TRBJ1-1 NA TRBV30 CAWRKETEAFF
TRBJ2-5 NA TRBV7-6 CASSPSGSPETQYF
TRBJ1-2 NA TRBV14 CASSQGIGANYGYTF
TRBJ2-5 NA TRBV6-1 CASSEGQGASVETQYF
TRBJ2-3 NA TRBV14 CASSQEFVETSQYF
TRBJ2-7 NA TRBV4-1 CASSQGTPTSRGSYEQYF
TRBJ1-2 NA TRBV27 CASSLSRGTANYGYTF
TRBJ1-1 NA TRBV6-5 CASSYSNRVTEAFF
TRBJ2-3 once TRBV9 CASIRSWDTQYF
TRBJ2-6 NA TRBV6-1 CASGVGGSGANVLTF
TRBJ1-1 NA TRBV11-2 CAVGLWGTEAFF
TRBJ1-1 NA TRBV6-5 CASSYGQGMPEAFF
TRBJ1-2 NA TRBV5-1 CASSFTGQSNYGYTF
TRBJ1-5 NA TRBV28 CASRPGNQPQHF
TRBJ1-1 NA TRBV9 CASSVTGGGTEAFF
TRBJ1-1 few TRBV27 CASSLSIRNTEAFF
TRBJ2-1 NA TRBV5-1 CASSMTGGGYNEQFF
TRBJ1-2 NA TRBV7-9 CASSGAGGRSLGYGYTF
TRBJ2-1 NA TRBV4-1 CASSQDPRHPRGTGLNEQFF
TRBJ2-5 once TRBV5-1 CASSFGGEPEETQYF
TRBJ2-7 NA TRBV10-2 CASSPSVLRDEQYF
TRBJ1-5 few TRBV6-1 CASSEARTGPFNQPQHF
TRBJ1-1 NA TRBV11-1 CASSLGWQGYTEAFF
TRBJ2-7 NA TRBV7-8 CASSLRGRSYEQYF
TRBJ1-1 NA TRBV5-5 CASSLTQRSTEAFF
TRBJ2-1 NA TRBV4-1 CASSQDPDPFDEQFF
TRBJ1-1 NA TRBV5-1 CASREQGGYTEAFF
TRBJ2-7 NA TRBV27 CASSLWPSYEQYF
TRBJ2-7 NA TRBV15 CATSRDTSSYEQYF
TRBJ1-1 NA TRBV7-9 CASSISRERNTEAFF
TRBJ2-3 NA TRBV7-9 CASSLDASTDTQYF
TRBJ2-2 NA TRBV5-1 CASSLGIGNTGELFF
TRBJ1-1 NA TRBV2 CASSGTGYTEAFF
TRBJ1-3 NA TRBV2 CASSEIGGNTIYF
TRBJ1-2 NA TRBV2 CASGGDYGYTF
TRBJ2-3 NA TRBV5-1 CASSAGLRTDTQYF
TRBJ1-2 NA TRBV5-1 CASSLDGQGPYGYTF
TRBJ1-2 NA TRBV6-5 CASREWTGLYGYTF
TRBJ2-3 NA TRBV28 CASSPLRELPDTQYF
TRBJ1-6 NA TRBV6-1 CASSEVDRGFNNSPLHF
TRBJ1-1 NA TRBV28 CASTAAGGATEAFF
TRBJ1-6 NA TRBV5-4 CASTRDQNGSPLHF
TRBJ2-1 NA TRBV6-1 CASSDPTSGNYNEQFF
TRBJ1-5 NA TRBV6-6 CASSYPLGDRHQPQHF
TRBJ2-7 once TRBV2 CASSEGPAGEGPLYEQYF
TRBJ2-7 NA TRBV5-1 CASSSDGTYEQYF
TRBJ1-5 NA TRBV27 CASSPLLRPGLSNQPQHF
TRBJ2-2 NA TRBV4-2 CASREGGTANTGELFF
TRBJ1-1 NA TRBV7-2 CASSFDRVRPEAFF
TRBJ1-1 NA TRBV5-1 CASSFGWGGANTEAFF
TRBJ1-5 NA TRBV6-1 CASNLDRGGQPQHF
TRBJ1-1 NA TRBV18 CASSPIRQGTLNTEAFF
TRBJ2-3 NA TRBV29-1 CSVVRLAGITDTQYF
TRBJ2-7 NA TRBV30 CACQRGTTPYEQYF